This T cell receptor beta chain was sequenced for a study of T cell changes during pregnancy in multiple sclerosis. This CDR3 region has 13 residues. CDR1 and CDR2 from the germline V gene are SEHNR and FQNEAQ (reference sequence). V dropped 5 bases and J dropped 4 bases, with 11 bases sitting between them. Some clones are missing from TCRdb's copy, which holds only in-frame ones; the method was immunoSEQ multiplex PCR. The table has 95,000 to 100,000 clones, more than 85% seen once. This sequence joins TRBV7-9 and TRBJ1-1, with D maybe TRBD1 (6 bases). This TCR derives from a female donor with multiple sclerosis, enrolled in a pregnancy study. This material consisted of peripheral blood, taken in the second trimester of pregnancy. CDR3 in amino acids: CASSQVGGTEAFF. CDR3 coding DNA: TGTGCCAGCAGCCAGGTAGGGGGCACTGAAGCTTTCTTT. Variable domain in full (rest from reference TRBV7-9 and TRBJ1-1): DTGVSQNPRHKITKRGQNVTFRCDPISEHNRLYWYRQTLGQGPEFLTYFQNEAQLEKSRLLSDRFSAERPKGSFSTLEIQRTEQGDSAMYLCASSQVGGTEAFFGQGTRLTVV.